The entry that follows covers one T cell receptor (beta chain) sequence. What it binds is not known. Possible read error: a much larger clone is one base away. CDR1 and CDR2 from the germline V gene are DFQATT and SNEGSKA (reference sequence). There are 15 residues in the CDR3. Unique molecular identifiers were incorporated during preparation of the TCRbeta library. TCRdb independently ran MiXCR on the PCR reads; one entry per CDR3 protein. Of around 490,000 distinct CDR3 sequences detected, more than 9.5% appear once; the ten largest clones hold 11% to 15%. The record originates from a study of T-cell reconstitution after alpha-beta-depleted transplantation in children. Study-wide points: Reportedly, roughly two months post-transplant, alpha-beta T cells arose from several hundred expanded graft clones. The origin of high day-60 TCRbeta diversity in some patients lay in surviving recipient T cells and thymic progenitors. A year post-transplant, T-cell counts and diversity derived mostly from newly produced T cells.

The receptor's source is a female patient younger than 10 who had a stem cell transplant for aplastic anemia, so the T cells may come from the graft donor. This sequence joins TRBV20-1 and TRBJ1-2; D is uncertain. Sequencing used PBMCs, mostly from graft donor cells, obtained 180 days after TCRalphabeta/CD19-depleted stem cell transplant. The CDR3 sequence is CSAIGRWQPNYGDTF. The DNA for the CDR3 is TGCAGTGCTATCGGACGCTGGCAACCTAACTATGGCGACACCTTC.